This T cell receptor beta chain is from a study of control samples from healthy donors and cancer patients. The data were produced by immunoSEQ multiplex PCR, yet TCRdb's version contains in-frame clones alone and is incomplete. The data contain approximately 110,000 clones, approximately 91% of them seen just once; the ten biggest clones take up 7.8%. Germline-derived CDR1 and CDR2 are SGHNT and YENEEA. Trimming stripped 4 bases from V and 0 bases from J, with 21 bases between. The CDR3 is made up of 18 amino acids. This clonotype was obtained from a woman aged 18 to 35 in good health. The V gene is TRBV11-3, the J gene TRBJ1-1, with D possibly being TRBD1 (5 bases). Sequencing was performed on blood. The CDR3 DNA is TGTGCCAGCAGCTCCCTTCTGGGGCAGCAGACTTTGAACACTGAAGCTTTCTTT. This gives the protein CASSSLLGQQTLNTEAFF.